Shown below are 30 T cell receptor beta chains from a single sample sequenced in a study of blood T cells in healthy people across ages. The second PCR ran about 6 to 12 cycles with a sample-barcoded 5' primer and J-beta primers. TCRdb analysed the 5' RACE reads with MiXCR anew, one entry per CDR3 protein. The sample lists 550,000 to 600,000 distinct CDR3 sequences; around 48% were seen once. The source material was blood. These receptors were taken from a man of 80 years or more in good health.

The rearrangement uses TRBV10-3 and TRBJ2-7, with D unclear. The CDR3 is 12 amino acids. CDR1 is ENHRY and CDR2 is SYGVKD in the germline V gene. V was shortened by 5 bases and J by 0 bases, with 5 bases between the two germline ends. Written as DNA, the CDR3 is TGTGCCATCAGTCCGAGCTCCTACGAGCAGTACTTC. Its protein is CAISPSSYEQYF.

The chain is built from TRBV29-1 and TRBJ1-1; D is ambiguous. This CDR3 spans 13 amino acids. With 6 bases removed from V and 0 bases from J, the gap between germline ends came to 11 bases. CDR1 SQVTM and CDR2 ANQGSEA come from the germline V gene. CDR3 amino acids: CSVVRRLNTEAFF. The CDR3 DNA reads as TGCAGCGTAGTTAGGCGGTTGAACACTGAAGCTTTCTTT.

The rearrangement joins TRBV4-3 to TRBJ1-2; no firm D call. The germline CDR1 and CDR2 sequences are LGHNA and YSLEER. The V end was cut by 0 bases, the J end by 4 bases, with 12 bases between. CDR3 size: 15 residues. Written as DNA, the CDR3 is TGCGCCAGCAGCCAAGATTTAACCCAACCCTATGGCTACACCTTC. Its protein is CASSQDLTQPYGYTF.

This clonotype was detected only a few times. The chain recombines TRBV5-1 with TRBJ2-7, with a possible D match to TRBD1 (6 bases). Trimming stripped 4 bases from V and 7 bases from J, with 21 bases between. The germline gives CDR1 SGHRS, CDR2 YFSETQ. This CDR3 has 15 residues. The CDR3 region has the DNA TGCGCCAGCAGCCTGGGGACACTCAAGGGGTCGGAGCAGTACTTC. Translation: CASSLGTLKGSEQYF.

The genes are TRBV12-3 or TRBV12-4 and TRBJ2-5; 9 nucleotides line up with TRBD1. V trimming: 4 bases; J trimming: 2 bases; junction bases outside the gene matches: 2. CDR3 length: 14 amino acids. The CDR3 DNA is TGTGCCAGCAGTTCCGGACAGGGGCAAGAGACCCAGTACTTC. It encodes CASSSGQGQETQYF.

At least ten counts were recorded for this clonotype. V gene TRBV29-1 combines with J gene TRBJ1-2; TRBD1 is a possible D gene (6 bases). Trimming shortened V by 4 bases and J by 5 bases, and 17 bases separated the two germline ends. This CDR3 is 14 amino acids long. Germline values: CDR1 SQVTM, CDR2 ANQGSEA. In nucleotides, the CDR3 is TGCAGCGTTGGAGAGACAGGAGGGTCTTATGGCTACACCTTC. Encoded protein: CSVGETGGSYGYTF. Supplemented by reference TRBV29-1 and TRBJ1-2, the full variable domain reads SAVISQKPSRDICQRGTSLTIQCQVDSQVTMMFWYRQQPGQSLTLIATANQGSEATYESGFVIDKFPISRPNLTFSTLTVSNMSPEDSSIYLCSVGETGGSYGYTFGSGTRLTVV.

The gene calls are TRBV2 and TRBJ2-5, with D maybe TRBD2 (6 bases). CDR3 length: 13 amino acids. Trimming pared 6 bases from V and 5 bases from J, leaving 13 bases between. The V gene's germline CDR1 is SNHLY and CDR2 FYNNEI. CDR3 region: CASRLGTGETQYF. Here the CDR3 DNA reads TGTGCCAGCAGGCTAGGGACTGGGGAGACCCAGTACTTC. The full variable domain, its missing parts supplied by reference TRBV2 and TRBJ2-5, is EPEVTQTPSHQVTQMGQEVILRCVPISNHLYFYWYRQILGQKVEFLVSFYNNEISEKSEIFDDQFSVERPDGSNFTLKIRSTKLEDSAMYFCASRLGTGETQYFGPGTRLLVL.

V and J are TRBV5-1 and TRBJ2-5; the match to TRBD2 covers 15 bases. V trimming: 4 bases; J trimming: 2 bases; junction bases outside the gene matches: 9. Germline V CDR1 and CDR2: SGHRS, YFSETQ. CDR3 size: 18 residues. The CDR3 DNA sequence: TGCGCCAGCAGCCACGGGACTAGCGGGGGGCCATTACAAGAGACCCAGTACTTC. It yields the protein CASSHGTSGGPLQETQYF.

The chain uses TRBV29-1 and TRBJ2-1, with D perhaps given as TRBD1 or TRBD2 (6 bases each). The CDR3 consists of 14 residues. The germline CDR1 and CDR2 sequences are SQVTM and ANQGSEA. Trimming removed 8 bases from V and 3 bases from J, with 17 bases in between. CDR3 residues: CSPGRGRLYNEQFF. The DNA of the CDR3 is TGCAGCCCAGGTCGGGGGCGACTCTACAATGAGCAGTTCTTC.

This chain connects TRBV20-1 to TRBJ1-3; 8 nucleotides align to TRBD1. J lost 2 bases, V lost 5 bases, and 5 bases had no gene match. Germline assignment: CDR1 DFQATT and CDR2 SNEGSKA (reference sequence). CDR3 length: 14 residues. DNA of the CDR3: TGCAGTGCTTCAAAACAGGGGGCTGGAAACACCATATATTTT. This sequence encodes CSASKQGAGNTIYF.

This clonotype came up a few times. J is TRBJ2-1 and V is TRBV20-1, with 8 bases matching TRBD2. The CDR3 spans 14 residues. Germline values: CDR1 DFQATT, CDR2 SNEGSKA (reference sequence). V gave up 7 bases and J gave up 2 bases; unmatched junction bases: 7. DNA for the CDR3: TGCAGTGTCCCAAGCGGGAGCACCTACAATGAGCAGTTCTTC. Translating it yields CSVPSGSTYNEQFF.

This clonotype was observed a single time. This chain joins TRBV7-9 and TRBJ2-7; tentatively, D is TRBD2 (5 bases). The V gene lost 0 bases and the J gene lost 5 bases, with 11 bases spanning the gap. CDR1 is SEHNR and CDR2 is FQNEAQ in the germline V gene (reference sequence). The CDR3 runs 14 residues. CDR3 DNA: TGTGCCAGCAGCTTAGCGAGGGTTGGGAACGAGCAGTACTTC. Protein sequence: CASSLARVGNEQYF.

This clonotype was observed once. The CDR3: CASSFYWDTQYF. The CDR3 nucleotides are TGTGCCAGCAGCTTCTATTGGGATACGCAGTATTTT. This chain links TRBV7-2 with TRBJ2-3; D gene ambiguous. Per germline, CDR1 SGHTA and CDR2 FQGNSA. The CDR3 totals 12 residues. V was shortened by 3 bases and J by 6 bases, with 7 bases between the two germline ends.

This clonotype was recorded a few times. V is TRBV20-1 and J is TRBJ2-1, with D unresolved. The V end was cut by 3 bases, the J end by 6 bases, with 24 bases between. Germline V gives CDR1 DFQATT, CDR2 SNEGSKA (reference sequence). This CDR3 spans 17 amino acids. The CDR3 spells CSARAPGKVPSTNEQFF. CDR3 in DNA: TGCAGTGCTAGGGCCCCAGGTAAAGTGCCCAGTACCAATGAGCAGTTCTTC.

J is TRBJ1-1 and V is TRBV7-9; D remains unclear. V was pared by 5 bases and J by 5 bases, with 18 bases between. This CDR3 has 15 residues. Germline assignment: CDR1 SEHNR and CDR2 FQNEAQ (reference sequence). Here the CDR3 reads CASSLGTAGGTEAFF. CDR3 coding DNA: TGTGCCAGCAGCCTAGGTACAGCCGGAGGGACTGAAGCTTTCTTT.

This clonotype was seen only a few times. V usage is TRBV7-9 and J usage is TRBJ2-7; a possible D gene is TRBD2 (5 bases). TRBJ2-5 matches the DNA end more closely, so the J call is doubtful. CDR3 length: 15 residues. Germline lookup yields CDR1 SEHNR and CDR2 FQNEAQ (reference sequence). CDR3 nucleotide sequence: TGTGCCAGCAGCTTAGGGAGGACGTTCCAAGAGACCCAGTACTTC. Its protein is CASSLGRTFQETQYF.

This chain links TRBV7-2 with TRBJ2-5; 14 nucleotides align to TRBD2. This CDR3 region has 15 residues. The V gene end was trimmed by 5 bases and the J gene end by 11 bases; junction bases not matched to a gene: 10. CDR1 and CDR2 from the germline V gene are SGHTA and FQGNSA. The DNA of the CDR3 is TGTGCCAGCAGCACGGGACTAGCGGGAGCTGGCAAGCAGTACTTC. Its protein product is CASSTGLAGAGKQYF.

The V and J genes are TRBV20-1 and TRBJ2-5; D not resolved. This CDR3 is built from 12 residues. The germline CDR1 and CDR2 sequences are DFQATT and SNEGSKA (reference sequence). V shed 3 bases and J shed 2 bases, with 7 bases lying between them. CDR3 bases: TGCAGTGCTAGGTGGGGACAAGAGACCCAGTACTTC. Translation gives CSARWGQETQYF.

This clonotype was recorded a few times. J is TRBJ2-1 and V is TRBV12-3 or TRBV12-4, with 7 bases matching TRBD1. After removal of 5 bases from V and 1 base from J, the junction contained 8 bases not matched to a gene. The CDR3 spans 16 residues. CDR3 in DNA: TGTGCCAGCAGTACCCGACAGGGTGGGTCCTACAATGAGCAGTTCTTC. Its protein product is CASSTRQGGSYNEQFF.

This clonotype has a count of ten or more. This chain uses TRBV7-2 with TRBJ1-1, with unresolved D. Looked up from germline, CDR1 is SGHTA and CDR2 is FQGNSA. CDR3 length equals 15 residues. V lost 0 bases, J lost 0 bases, and 8 bases lay in between. The CDR3 sequence: CASSLAAWVNTEAFF. CDR3 DNA sequence: TGTGCCAGCAGCTTAGCGGCGTGGGTGAACACTGAAGCTTTCTTT.

The chain links TRBV2 to TRBJ1-5, with D unclear. This CDR3 region has 13 residues. The germline V gene has CDR1 SNHLY and CDR2 FYNNEI. V lost 2 bases and J lost 0, with 2 bases in between. Written as DNA, the CDR3 is TGTGCCAGCAGTGAACATAGCAATCAGCCCCAGCATTTT. This encodes CASSEHSNQPQHF.

This chain uses TRBV10-3 with TRBJ1-4, with D uncertain. Germline assignment: CDR1 ENHRY and CDR2 SYGVKD. The CDR3 runs 14 residues. Between the trimmed V and J ends, which lost 0 bases and 7 bases, there was a span of 9 bases. The DNA of the CDR3 is TGTGCCATCAGTGAGTCGACGGGCGGTGAAAAACTGTTTTTT. As protein: CAISESTGGEKLFF.

This clonotype has just a few counts. The chain recombines TRBV6-4 with TRBJ2-7; D not resolved. Germline loops: CDR1 MRHNA, CDR2 SNTAGT. The V end was cut by 7 bases, the J end by 7 bases, with 14 bases between. The CDR3 contains 12 residues. In DNA, the CDR3 is TGTGCCAGCACCCCCCCTAAGAGGGAGCAGTACTTC. Its translation is CASTPPKREQYF.

The chain employs TRBV5-1 and TRBJ2-7; TRBD1 aligns across 7 bases. The J segment lost 3 bases and the V segment lost 4 bases, leaving 7 bases of the junction unmatched. The germline V gene has CDR1 SGHRS and CDR2 YFSETQ. The CDR3 sequence is 14 residues long. As DNA, the CDR3 is TGCGCCAGCAGCGTTCCGGGACAGAGCTACGAGCAGTACTTC. As protein: CASSVPGQSYEQYF.

This chain links TRBV4-2 with TRBJ1-2; tentatively, D is TRBD1 (5 bases). Looked up from germline, CDR1 is LGHNA and CDR2 is YNFKEQ. The CDR3 is made up of 14 amino acids. Trimming took 0 bases from V and 4 from J, leaving 9 bases between them. CDR3 loop: CASSQDGGTYGYTF. CDR3 coding DNA: TGTGCCAGCAGCCAAGACGGAGGGACCTATGGCTACACCTTC.

This clonotype was observed at least ten times. V usage is TRBV6-5 and J usage is TRBJ2-1; D possibly matches TRBD1 or TRBD2 (6 bases each). The CDR3 consists of 15 residues. Trimming left V 6 bases short and J 4 bases short, with 16 bases between. CDR1 MNHEY and CDR2 SVGAGI come from the germline V gene. Here the CDR3 reads CASRSPRGVYNEQFF. CDR3 sequence (DNA): TGTGCCAGCAGATCCCCTAGGGGGGTATACAATGAGCAGTTCTTC.

The V and J genes are TRBV4-3 and TRBJ2-3, with 8 bases that match TRBD2. V was clipped by 0 bases and J by 0 bases; unmatched bases: 8. The CDR3 has 18 residues. CDR1 and CDR2 (germline): LGHNA, YSLEER. Written as DNA, the CDR3 is TGCGCCAGCAGCCAAGATCGTTCGGGGGGGACTAGCACAGATACGCAGTATTTT. This translates into CASSQDRSGGTSTDTQYF.

The V call is TRBV10-3, the J call TRBJ2-1; D call uncertain. The V gene lost 8 bases and the J gene lost 3 bases, with 14 bases spanning the gap. CDR3 length: 14 residues. CDR1 is ENHRY and CDR2 is SYGVKD in the germline V gene. The CDR3 nucleotides read TGTGCCATCCGGCCACCCGGCGGCTACAATGAGCAGTTCTTC. Translated: CAIRPPGGYNEQFF.

CDR3 residues: CASPRHTQYF. CDR3 DNA: TGTGCCAGCCCCCGGCATACGCAGTATTTT. This sequence joins TRBV21-1 and TRBJ2-3; no check of the table's D call, TRBD1, against the DNA was made. TRBV21-1 is listed as a pseudogene. The CDR3 extends over 10 amino acids.

V and J are TRBV4-3 and TRBJ2-7; TRBD2 matches 8 bases. V dropped 0 bases and J dropped 0; count of bases not matched to a gene: 13. Germline assignment: CDR1 LGHNA and CDR2 YSLEER. CDR3 length equals 19 residues. The CDR3 here is CASSQDVPPLAGVSYEQYF. In nucleotides, the CDR3 is TGCGCCAGCAGCCAAGATGTACCCCCGCTAGCGGGTGTCTCCTACGAGCAGTACTTC.